A selection of T cell receptor beta chains follows, all from one sample in a study of T cell repertoires in cytomegalovirus infection. Their cognate antigens are unknown. In TCRdb, the reads were re-called with MiXCR into one record per CDR3 protein. The table records some 900,000 distinct CDR3 sequences, about 30% of them present only once. The sequencing here drew on cultured CD8+ T cells from PBMCs, taken from culture after CMV antigen stimulation. Receptors originate from a human donor in good health (CMV status not recorded). Some clones in this sample may be carry-over from other donors' samples. Each CDR3 is given with its conserved first and last residue. The order of the fields is CDR3 protein, CDR3 DNA, D gene, J gene, clone size, V gene. The D gene is left open where the match is weak. The size field is filled for only some rows; it gives once, few, many or a size class.

CDR3 protein: CASSASVVTDTQYF
CDR3 DNA: TGTGCCAGCAGTGCTAGCGTAGTCACAGATACGCAGTATTTT
D gene: .
J gene: TRBJ2-3
clone size: .
V gene: TRBV6-1

CDR3 protein: CATSRKRQENNYGYTF
CDR3 DNA: TGTGCCACCAGCAGAAAGAGACAGGAGAACAACTATGGCTACACCTTC
D gene: .
J gene: TRBJ1-2
clone size: .
V gene: TRBV15

CDR3 protein: CASSARPGGELFF
CDR3 DNA: TGTGCCAGCAGCGCAAGACCCGGGGGGGAGCTGTTTTTT
D gene: .
J gene: TRBJ2-2
clone size: .
V gene: TRBV9

CDR3 protein: CASSLGRALRYEQYF
CDR3 DNA: TGTGCCAGCAGCTTGGGACGTGCGCTCCGCTACGAGCAGTACTTC
D gene: .
J gene: TRBJ2-7
clone size: .
V gene: TRBV13

CDR3 protein: CASGHDTHSGQGYNEQFF
CDR3 DNA: TGCGCCAGCGGCCATGATACCCACTCGGGACAGGGATACAATGAGCAGTTCTTC
D gene: TRBD1
J gene: TRBJ2-1
clone size: .
V gene: TRBV5-1

CDR3 protein: CASSTRLYNEQFF
CDR3 DNA: TGTGCCAGCAGTACAAGACTCTACAATGAGCAGTTCTTC
D gene: .
J gene: TRBJ2-1
clone size: few
V gene: TRBV2

CDR3 protein: CASSRPGWQTQPQHF
CDR3 DNA: TGTGCCAGCAGCCGACCGGGATGGCAAACTCAGCCCCAGCATTTT
D gene: .
J gene: TRBJ1-5
clone size: many
V gene: TRBV7-8

CDR3 protein: CASTERGRRTDTQYF
CDR3 DNA: TGTGCCAGCACCGAGCGGGGGCGCCGCACAGATACGCAGTATTTT
D gene: TRBD2
J gene: TRBJ2-3
clone size: .
V gene: TRBV6-1

CDR3 protein: CSVEGSGVEQYF
CDR3 DNA: TGCAGCGTTGAAGGTTCGGGAGTGGAGCAGTACTTC
D gene: .
J gene: TRBJ2-7
clone size: .
V gene: TRBV29-1

CDR3 protein: CASSSDIAGDRYSTDTQYF
CDR3 DNA: TGTGCCAGCAGCTCCGACATCGCGGGGGACAGGTACAGCACAGATACGCAGTATTTT
D gene: .
J gene: TRBJ2-3
clone size: .
V gene: TRBV7-9

CDR3 protein: CASSSSGTSYNEQFF
CDR3 DNA: TGTGCCAGCAGCTCGAGCGGGACTAGCTACAATGAGCAGTTCTTC
D gene: TRBD2
J gene: TRBJ2-1
clone size: many
V gene: TRBV7-2

CDR3 protein: CASSTGTSGGIDEQFF
CDR3 DNA: TGTGCCAGCAGTACCGGGACTAGCGGGGGGATCGATGAGCAGTTCTTC
D gene: TRBD2
J gene: TRBJ2-1
clone size: few
V gene: TRBV27

CDR3 protein: CASSAGQGAFYEQYF
CDR3 DNA: TGTGCCAGCAGTGCCGGACAGGGGGCCTTCTACGAGCAGTACTTC
D gene: TRBD1
J gene: TRBJ2-7
clone size: few
V gene: TRBV6-1

CDR3 protein: CATNRVQLSTEAFF
CDR3 DNA: TGTGCCACGAACAGGGTGCAGTTGAGCACTGAAGCTTTCTTT
D gene: .
J gene: TRBJ1-1
clone size: .
V gene: TRBV7-3

CDR3 protein: CANSSRTSGKETQYF
CDR3 DNA: TGTGCCAACAGCTCCCGGACTAGCGGAAAAGAGACCCAGTACTTC
D gene: TRBD2
J gene: TRBJ2-5
clone size: .
V gene: TRBV7-6

CDR3 protein: CASSYSEFGQPQHF
CDR3 DNA: TGTGCCAGCAGTTACTCAGAATTTGGGCAGCCCCAGCATTTT
D gene: .
J gene: TRBJ1-5
clone size: once
V gene: TRBV6-6

CDR3 protein: CASSLFTGQENTEAFF
CDR3 DNA: TGTGCCAGCAGTTTATTCACTGGACAGGAGAACACTGAAGCTTTCTTT
D gene: TRBD1
J gene: TRBJ1-1
clone size: .
V gene: TRBV27

CDR3 protein: CASSPPVGRVADTQYF
CDR3 DNA: TGTGCCAGCAGCCCACCCGTCGGGAGGGTTGCAGATACGCAGTATTTT
D gene: TRBD2
J gene: TRBJ2-3
clone size: few
V gene: TRBV28

CDR3 protein: CAISESGGPPHNEQFF
CDR3 DNA: TGTGCCATCAGTGAGTCAGGGGGCCCGCCGCACAATGAGCAGTTCTTC
D gene: TRBD1
J gene: TRBJ2-1
clone size: .
V gene: TRBV10-3

CDR3 protein: CATSRAFRGLVYEQYF
CDR3 DNA: TGTGCCACCAGCAGAGCGTTTAGGGGGCTTGTCTACGAGCAGTACTTC
D gene: TRBD1
J gene: TRBJ2-7
clone size: .
V gene: TRBV15

CDR3 protein: CATSWRGPPSELFF
CDR3 DNA: TGTGCCACCAGTTGGAGGGGACCTCCCTCGGAGCTGTTTTTT
D gene: .
J gene: TRBJ2-2
clone size: .
V gene: TRBV24-1

CDR3 protein: CASSSRRDQTNYGYTF
CDR3 DNA: TGTGCCAGCAGCTCACGCCGGGACCAAACTAACTATGGCTACACCTTC
D gene: .
J gene: TRBJ1-2
clone size: few
V gene: TRBV7-8

CDR3 protein: CASTAAGWADTQYF
CDR3 DNA: TGTGCCAGCACTGCCGCAGGGTGGGCAGATACGCAGTATTTT
D gene: .
J gene: TRBJ2-3
clone size: many
V gene: TRBV7-2

CDR3 protein: CAVQGPSTDTQYF
CDR3 DNA: TGTGCCGTTCAGGGACCTAGCACAGATACGCAGTATTTT
D gene: .
J gene: TRBJ2-3
clone size: .
V gene: TRBV10-3

CDR3 protein: CASSQDRDGGNEQFF
CDR3 DNA: TGCGCCAGCAGCCAAGATCGGGATGGGGGCAATGAGCAGTTCTTC
D gene: .
J gene: TRBJ2-1
clone size: once
V gene: TRBV4-1

CDR3 protein: CASRSGTGSTEAFF
CDR3 DNA: TGTGCCAGCAGGTCCGGGACAGGGAGCACTGAAGCTTTCTTT
D gene: TRBD1
J gene: TRBJ1-1
clone size: many
V gene: TRBV12-3/TRBV12-4

CDR3 protein: CASSPATGMQTQYF
CDR3 DNA: TGTGCCAGCAGCCCAGCGACTGGTATGCAGACGCAGTATTTT
D gene: .
J gene: TRBJ2-3
clone size: few
V gene: TRBV7-9

CDR3 protein: CASSLGSGGEQYF
CDR3 DNA: TGTGCCAGCAGCCTTGGGTCCGGGGGGGAGCAGTACTTC
D gene: TRBD2
J gene: TRBJ2-7
clone size: .
V gene: TRBV12-3/TRBV12-4

CDR3 protein: CASSYSNGLGEKLFF
CDR3 DNA: TGTGCCAGCAGTTACTCGAATGGGCTGGGAGAAAAACTGTTTTTT
D gene: .
J gene: TRBJ1-4
clone size: .
V gene: TRBV6-8

CDR3 protein: CASSEGQGLGQPQHF
CDR3 DNA: TGTGCCAGCAGTGAAGGACAGGGTTTGGGTCAGCCCCAGCATTTT
D gene: TRBD1
J gene: TRBJ1-5
clone size: many
V gene: TRBV6-1

CDR3 protein: CASSAFGQGEYNEQFF
CDR3 DNA: TGTGCCAGCAGCGCGTTCGGACAGGGAGAGTACAATGAGCAGTTCTTC
D gene: TRBD1
J gene: TRBJ2-1
clone size: few
V gene: TRBV11-2

CDR3 protein: CASSQFQSRGVGNTGELFF
CDR3 DNA: TGCGCCAGCAGCCAGTTCCAGAGTCGGGGCGTGGGGAACACCGGGGAGCTGTTTTTT
D gene: .
J gene: TRBJ2-2
clone size: .
V gene: TRBV4-1

CDR3 protein: CATFDRVINEQFF
CDR3 DNA: TGTGCCACCTTCGACAGGGTAATCAATGAGCAGTTCTTC
D gene: TRBD1
J gene: TRBJ2-1
clone size: .
V gene: TRBV6-4

CDR3 protein: CASSWTGTDTDTQYF
CDR3 DNA: TGTGCCAGCAGCTGGACCGGGACAGACACAGATACGCAGTATTTT
D gene: TRBD1
J gene: TRBJ2-3
clone size: many
V gene: TRBV7-6

CDR3 protein: CASSSRGHHNQPQHF
CDR3 DNA: TGTGCCAGCAGCTCACGAGGACATCATAATCAGCCCCAGCATTTT
D gene: .
J gene: TRBJ1-5
clone size: .
V gene: TRBV7-8

CDR3 protein: CASRLRDRGGIGNQPQHF
CDR3 DNA: TGTGCCAGCAGGCTCCGGGACAGGGGGGGTATCGGCAATCAGCCCCAGCATTTT
D gene: TRBD1
J gene: TRBJ1-5
clone size: many
V gene: TRBV6-1

CDR3 protein: CASGTGLGGANVLTF
CDR3 DNA: TGTGCCAGCGGGACAGGGCTAGGGGGGGCCAACGTCCTGACTTTC
D gene: TRBD1
J gene: TRBJ2-6
clone size: .
V gene: TRBV6-6

CDR3 protein: CATSRGFLLNTEAFF
CDR3 DNA: TGTGCCACCAGCAGAGGTTTTCTGTTGAACACTGAAGCTTTCTTT
D gene: .
J gene: TRBJ1-1
clone size: .
V gene: TRBV15

CDR3 protein: CAISESERGGRVTQYF
CDR3 DNA: TGTGCCATCAGTGAGTCGGAGCGGGGGGGCCGAGTTACGCAGTATTTT
D gene: TRBD2
J gene: TRBJ2-3
clone size: .
V gene: TRBV10-3

CDR3 protein: CASSSEDTNYNEQFF
CDR3 DNA: TGTGCCAGCAGTTCTGAGGACACCAACTACAATGAGCAGTTCTTC
D gene: .
J gene: TRBJ2-1
clone size: .
V gene: TRBV2

CDR3 protein: CASTLNTGAAGANVLTF
CDR3 DNA: TGTGCCAGTACACTTAACACAGGGGCAGCTGGGGCCAACGTCCTGACTTTC
D gene: TRBD1
J gene: TRBJ2-6
clone size: few
V gene: TRBV7-2

CDR3 protein: CASTSSDAAGTDTQYF
CDR3 DNA: TGTGCCAGCACTTCTTCGGACGCGGCTGGCACAGATACGCAGTATTTT
D gene: .
J gene: TRBJ2-3
clone size: .
V gene: TRBV7-6

CDR3 protein: CASSLVPTGETQYF
CDR3 DNA: TGTGCCAGCAGCTTAGTCCCAACTGGGGAGACCCAGTACTTC
D gene: .
J gene: TRBJ2-5
clone size: few
V gene: TRBV7-9

CDR3 protein: CSAPDGPKEATNEKLFF
CDR3 DNA: TGCAGTGCTCCTGATGGACCCAAGGAAGCAACTAATGAAAAACTGTTTTTT
D gene: .
J gene: TRBJ1-4
clone size: .
V gene: TRBV20-1

CDR3 protein: CAREGYSGANVLTF
CDR3 DNA: TGTGCCAGGGAAGGCTATTCTGGGGCCAACGTCCTGACTTTC
D gene: .
J gene: TRBJ2-6
clone size: .
V gene: TRBV27

CDR3 protein: CASSEGARGNSPLHF
CDR3 DNA: TGCGCCAGCAGTGAGGGAGCCAGGGGTAATTCACCCCTCCACTTT
D gene: .
J gene: TRBJ1-6
clone size: .
V gene: TRBV10-1

CDR3 protein: CASQWPTSTRGEAGELFF
CDR3 DNA: TGCGCCAGCCAGTGGCCAACATCCACCCGGGGGGAGGCCGGGGAGCTGTTTTTT
D gene: TRBD2
J gene: TRBJ2-2
clone size: few
V gene: TRBV10-2

CDR3 protein: CASSKSHGQASYNEQFF
CDR3 DNA: TGTGCCAGCAGCAAAAGCCACGGGCAAGCCTCCTACAATGAGCAGTTCTTC
D gene: .
J gene: TRBJ2-1
clone size: .
V gene: TRBV9

CDR3 protein: CASSPGRNSNQPQHF
CDR3 DNA: TGTGCCAGCAGCCCCGGACGGAATAGCAATCAGCCCCAGCATTTT
D gene: .
J gene: TRBJ1-5
clone size: few
V gene: TRBV6-6

CDR3 protein: CASSLTGLETDTQYF
CDR3 DNA: TGTGCCAGCAGCTTAACAGGACTAGAAACAGATACGCAGTATTTT
D gene: TRBD2
J gene: TRBJ2-3
clone size: .
V gene: TRBV7-3